The 7 T cell receptor beta chains below come from one sample, sequenced in a study of shared clonotypes between healthy human individuals (TCRdb year 2020). The method behind the library was the immunoSEQ multiplex PCR assay. TCRdb carries this immuneACCESS record with in-frame sequences only. Its versions omit some clonotypes, under half of them owing to an unresolved V gene in the studies checked, with the rest unexplained. This sample comprises fewer than 850,000 clones, about 90% of them detected only once. About a third of the sample rests with the top ten. Input material: memory CD8+ T cells from PBMCs. The cell subset or site label for this specimen denotes: CD45RO+ cells pooled with CCR7-negative TemRA cells. All receptors derive from a man aged 18-30 years in good health. Some clones in this sample may be carry-over from other donors' samples.

V is TRBV13 and J is TRBJ2-2; no firm D call. The CDR3 has 14 residues. Germline values: CDR1 PRHDT, CDR2 FYEKMQ (reference sequence). V was cut by 6 bases and J by 0 bases, with 8 bases left in between. The DNA for the CDR3 is TGTGCCAGCAGTGACATCGCGAACACCGGGGAGCTGTTTTTT. The encoded protein is CASSDIANTGELFF.

V gene TRBV29-1 combines with J gene TRBJ2-7; 8 nucleotides agree with TRBD1. The CDR3 contains 12 residues. J lost 0 bases, V lost 7 bases, and 2 bases had no gene match. CDR1 SQVTM and CDR2 ANQGSEA come from the germline V gene. CDR3 sequence: CSAGQDSYEQYF. CDR3 coding DNA: TGCAGCGCGGGACAGGACTCCTACGAGCAGTACTTC.

J is TRBJ2-2 and V is TRBV9; D not certain. V was pared by 3 bases and J by 1 base, with 10 bases between. There are 15 residues in the CDR3. The germline V gene has CDR1 SGDLS and CDR2 YYNGEE. Written as DNA, the CDR3 is TGTGCCAGCAGCGACCGAAACTTGAACACCGGGGAGCTGTTTTTT. It yields the protein CASSDRNLNTGELFF.

This clone was counted a single time. V and J are TRBV6-5 and TRBJ1-2; D ambiguous. V lost 0 bases to trimming and J lost 1 base, with 9 bases between them. The germline V gene encodes CDR1 MNHEY and CDR2 SVGAGI. There are 15 residues in the CDR3. The CDR3 DNA reads TGTGCCAGCAGTTACTCGTGGGGTCTTAACTATGGCTACACCTTC. Translated, it gives CASSYSWGLNYGYTF.

The chain carries TRBV28 and TRBJ1-1; D is perhaps TRBD1 (5 bases). Trimming removed 1 base from V and 4 bases from J, with 19 bases in between. CDR1 and CDR2 from the germline V gene are MDHEN and SYDVKM. The CDR3 runs to 17 residues. CDR3 amino acids: CASSLLGREARGTEAFF. CDR3 DNA: TGTGCCAGCAGTTTATTGGGCAGGGAAGCCCGGGGCACTGAAGCTTTCTTT.

The chain combines TRBV7-9 with TRBJ1-1, with D uncertain. Germline loops: CDR1 SEHNR, CDR2 FQNEAQ (reference sequence). Between the trimmed V and J ends, which lost 1 base and 2 bases, there was a span of 17 bases. The length of the CDR3 is 17 residues. CDR3 sequence (DNA): TGTGCCAGCAGCTTAGTGGTGGTTAACGGGTTTAACACTGAAGCTTTCTTT. Translation gives CASSLVVVNGFNTEAFF.

V usage is TRBV9 and J usage is TRBJ1-4, with 9 bases matching TRBD1. The length of the CDR3 is 14 residues. CDR1 and CDR2 from the germline V gene are SGDLS and YYNGEE. Unmatched junction bases numbered 3, after V lost 4 bases and J lost 5 bases. CDR3 in DNA: TGTGCCAGCAGCATGACAGGGGGGAATGAAAAACTGTTTTTT. Protein: CASSMTGGNEKLFF. Based on the CDR3 plus reference TRBV9 and TRBJ1-4, the full variable domain is DSGVTQTPKHLITATGQRVTLRCSPRSGDLSVYWYQQSLDQGLQFLIQYYNGEERAKGNILERFSAQQFPDLHSELNLSSLELGDSALYFCASSMTGGNEKLFFGSGTQLSVL.